This TCR beta chain is from a study of T cell responses to AZD1222 COVID-19 vaccine. TCRdb's copy holds only in-frame clones and misses some; the assay was immunoSEQ multiplex PCR. Here the sample spans approximately 190,000 clones, around 87% being singletons. CDR1 is SGHDT and CDR2 is YYEEEE in the germline V gene. The CDR3 has 14 residues. After removal of 0 bases from V and 4 bases from J, the junction contained 3 bases not matched to a gene. J is TRBJ1-1 and V is TRBV5-6, with TRBD1 identical over 7 bases. The sequence came from an adult in good health. The material was peripheral blood, obtained on day 0 of MenACWY control vaccination. CDR3 in DNA: TGTGCCAGCAGCTTGGAGGGGGCAGGCACTGAAGCTTTCTTT. Its translation: CASSLEGAGTEAFF.